Detailed here is one T cell receptor beta chain. Its antigen is still unknown. One base away there is no much larger clone; base qualities are not given. This specimen's time point label, per the study, means: proximal margin of the surgical specimen (macroscopically non-inflamed). To be eligible, patients had to be adults with ileal or ileocolonic Crohn's disease and an indication for ileocolonic resection. Whole ileal mucosal biopsies were kept frozen at -80 degrees C prior to DNA extraction. Genomic DNA was isolated from frozen whole biopsies using a TRizol-based method, and the DNA was quantified with a NanoDrop 2000 spectrophotometer. From the cysteine through the phenylalanine, the CDR3 covers 15 amino acids. The read is trimmed to its CDR3 DNA, 45 bases read in frame from base 1. CDR1 SNHLY and CDR2 FYNNEI were looked up in the germline V gene. Deletion took 0 bases off V and 4 bases off J, with a span of 12 bases between the germline ends.

The library was built by means of the immunoSEQ multiplex PCR assay. Adaptive Biotechnology amplified the CDR3 regions from genomic DNA with a two-step multiplex PCR designed to control amplification bias. In the first PCR, primers covered every V and J gene segment, and in the second PCR, barcodes and Illumina adapters were added. CDR3 libraries were sequenced on an Illumina instrument. From the authors' description of their analysis: The analysis used both the pipelines supplied by the vendor and custom analysis of the raw data in R/Bioconductor with R version 3.3.0. Clonality, which ranges from 0 to 1, was calculated as the inverse of the normalised Shannon entropy across all productive clones. High-frequency clones were defined as the repertoire share of the top 100 clones, retaining only clones passing a 95% confidence test. Repertoire diversity was measured with the Simpson index, and overlap between samples was measured with the Morisita-Horn index. TCRdb took over this immuneACCESS table, retaining in-frame rearrangements with V and J assigned. Such tables are incomplete; in checked studies, under half of the missing clones stem from an unresolved V gene, and the remainder is unexplained. V and J calls and clone size follow that table, whereas D and trimming were derived from the DNA. Here the sample has 4,000 to 6,000 clones; roughly 91% occur a single time. Roughly 4% of the sample lies in the top ten.

This entry belongs to a study of T cell repertoires in ileal Crohn's disease (dated by TCRdb to the late 2010s). Study-level background: The median duration of disease was 7.9 years, and at the time of surgery roughly 38% of patients were active smokers. All patients had surgery for a complication: stricturing disease in 61% and penetrating disease in about 40%. Roughly half of the patients were given postoperative therapy, with 15 to 20 on anti-TNF agents and about a dozen on thiopurines. Biopsies taken from the proximal margin of the surgical specimen made up the MI samples. About 500 nanograms of biopsy DNA per sample were submitted for commercial TCRB immunosequencing. The TCR repertoire was analysed in over 50 patients with Crohn's disease drawn from a prospective multicentre cohort. The study ran alongside a multicentre cohort designed to identify predictors of early endoscopic recurrence after ileocolonic resection. A Rutgeerts score above i0 was used to define endoscopic postoperative recurrence. The study sequenced about 180 mucosal samples from roughly 60 patients, taken at several locations on the surgical specimen and at postoperative endoscopy.

The research as a whole found: Patients who were active smokers at surgery had a significantly higher proportion of clonal expansions than non-smokers (approximately 26% vs 17%, p=0.02). Higher high-frequency clone percentages at surgery were associated with endoscopic recurrence; all patients with clonality above 26.8% (18/57) had recurrence. Sorted CD8 T cells carried more high-frequency clones than CD4 T cells, suggesting mucosal expansions were mainly CD8. Only a subgroup of patients, of unstated size, had their mucosal CD4 and CD8 T cells sorted and sequenced.

What was sequenced was ileal tissue. The TCR originated in an adult with Crohn's disease. The sequence joins TRBV2 to TRBJ2-5, with no confident D gene call. The DNA sequence follows: TGTGCCAGCAGTGAAGCGCGAAGGGCAGGAGAGACCCAGTACTTC. Its translation is CASSEARRAGETQYF.